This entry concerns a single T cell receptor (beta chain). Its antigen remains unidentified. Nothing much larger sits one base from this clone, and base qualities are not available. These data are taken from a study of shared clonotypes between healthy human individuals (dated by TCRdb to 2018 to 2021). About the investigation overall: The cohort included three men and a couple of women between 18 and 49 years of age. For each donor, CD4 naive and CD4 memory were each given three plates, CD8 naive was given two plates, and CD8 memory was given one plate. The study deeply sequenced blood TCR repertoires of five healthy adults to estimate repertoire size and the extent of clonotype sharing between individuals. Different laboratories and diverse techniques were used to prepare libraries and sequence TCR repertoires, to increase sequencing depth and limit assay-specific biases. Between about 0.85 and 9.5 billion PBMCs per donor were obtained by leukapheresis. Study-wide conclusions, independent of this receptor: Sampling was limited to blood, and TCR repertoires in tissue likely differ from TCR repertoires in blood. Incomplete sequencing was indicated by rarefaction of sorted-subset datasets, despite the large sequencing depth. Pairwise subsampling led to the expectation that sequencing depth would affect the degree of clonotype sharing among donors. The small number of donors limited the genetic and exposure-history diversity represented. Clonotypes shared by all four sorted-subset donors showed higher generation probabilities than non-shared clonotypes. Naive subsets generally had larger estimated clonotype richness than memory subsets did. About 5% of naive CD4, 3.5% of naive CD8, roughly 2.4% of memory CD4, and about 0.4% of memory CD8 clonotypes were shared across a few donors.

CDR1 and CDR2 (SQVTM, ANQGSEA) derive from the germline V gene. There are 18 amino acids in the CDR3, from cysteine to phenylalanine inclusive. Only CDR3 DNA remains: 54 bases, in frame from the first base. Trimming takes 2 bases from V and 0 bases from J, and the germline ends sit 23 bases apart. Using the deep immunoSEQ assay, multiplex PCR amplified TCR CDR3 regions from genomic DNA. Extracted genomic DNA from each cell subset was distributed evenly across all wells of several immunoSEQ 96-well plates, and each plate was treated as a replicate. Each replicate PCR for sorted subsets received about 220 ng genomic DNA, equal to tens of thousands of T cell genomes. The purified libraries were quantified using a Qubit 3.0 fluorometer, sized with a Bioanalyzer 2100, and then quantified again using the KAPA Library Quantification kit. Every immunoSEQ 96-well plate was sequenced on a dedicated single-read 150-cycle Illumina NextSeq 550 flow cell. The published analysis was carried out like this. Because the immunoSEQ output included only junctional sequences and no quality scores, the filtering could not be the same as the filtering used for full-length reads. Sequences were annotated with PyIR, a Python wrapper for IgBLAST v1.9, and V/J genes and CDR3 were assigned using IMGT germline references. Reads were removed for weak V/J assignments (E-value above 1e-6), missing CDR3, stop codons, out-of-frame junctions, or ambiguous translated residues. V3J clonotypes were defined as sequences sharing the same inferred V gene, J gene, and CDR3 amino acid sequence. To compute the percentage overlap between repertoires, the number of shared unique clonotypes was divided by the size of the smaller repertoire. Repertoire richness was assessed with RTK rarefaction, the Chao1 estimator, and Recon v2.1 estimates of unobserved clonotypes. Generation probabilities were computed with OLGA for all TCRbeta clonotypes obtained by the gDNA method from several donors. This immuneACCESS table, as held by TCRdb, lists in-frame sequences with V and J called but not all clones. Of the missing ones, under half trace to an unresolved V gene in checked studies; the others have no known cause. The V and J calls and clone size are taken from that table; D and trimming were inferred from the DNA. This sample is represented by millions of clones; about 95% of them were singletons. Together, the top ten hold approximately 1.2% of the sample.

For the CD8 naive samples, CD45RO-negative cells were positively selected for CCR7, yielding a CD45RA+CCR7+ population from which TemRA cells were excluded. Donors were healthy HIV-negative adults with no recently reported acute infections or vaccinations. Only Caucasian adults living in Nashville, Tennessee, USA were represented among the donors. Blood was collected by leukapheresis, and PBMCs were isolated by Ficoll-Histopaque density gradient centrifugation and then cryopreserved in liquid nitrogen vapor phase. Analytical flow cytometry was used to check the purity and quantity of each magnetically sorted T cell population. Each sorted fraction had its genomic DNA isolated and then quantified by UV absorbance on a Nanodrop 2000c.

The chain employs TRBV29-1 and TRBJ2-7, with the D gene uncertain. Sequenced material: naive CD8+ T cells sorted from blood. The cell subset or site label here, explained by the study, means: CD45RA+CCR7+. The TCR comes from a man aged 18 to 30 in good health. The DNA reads TGCAGCGTTGAATTCCAAATAGGTAGGGCAGGTCTCTCCTACGAGCAGTACTTC. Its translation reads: CSVEFQIGRAGLSYEQYF.